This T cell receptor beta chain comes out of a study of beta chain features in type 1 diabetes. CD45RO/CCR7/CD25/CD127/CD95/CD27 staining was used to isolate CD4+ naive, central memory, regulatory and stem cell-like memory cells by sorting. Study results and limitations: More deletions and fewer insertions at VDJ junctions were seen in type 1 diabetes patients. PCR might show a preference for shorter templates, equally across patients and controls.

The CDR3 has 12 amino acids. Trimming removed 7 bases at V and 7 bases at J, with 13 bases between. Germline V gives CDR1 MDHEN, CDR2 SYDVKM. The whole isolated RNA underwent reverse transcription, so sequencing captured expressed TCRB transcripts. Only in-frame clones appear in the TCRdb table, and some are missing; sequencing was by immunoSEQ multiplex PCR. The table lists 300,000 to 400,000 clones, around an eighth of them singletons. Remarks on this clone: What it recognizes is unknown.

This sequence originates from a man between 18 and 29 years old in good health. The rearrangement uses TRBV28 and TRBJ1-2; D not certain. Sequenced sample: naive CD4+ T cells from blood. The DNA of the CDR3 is TGTGCCAGCAAGCGAACAGCGGGTGGCTACACCTTC. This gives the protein CASKRTAGGYTF.